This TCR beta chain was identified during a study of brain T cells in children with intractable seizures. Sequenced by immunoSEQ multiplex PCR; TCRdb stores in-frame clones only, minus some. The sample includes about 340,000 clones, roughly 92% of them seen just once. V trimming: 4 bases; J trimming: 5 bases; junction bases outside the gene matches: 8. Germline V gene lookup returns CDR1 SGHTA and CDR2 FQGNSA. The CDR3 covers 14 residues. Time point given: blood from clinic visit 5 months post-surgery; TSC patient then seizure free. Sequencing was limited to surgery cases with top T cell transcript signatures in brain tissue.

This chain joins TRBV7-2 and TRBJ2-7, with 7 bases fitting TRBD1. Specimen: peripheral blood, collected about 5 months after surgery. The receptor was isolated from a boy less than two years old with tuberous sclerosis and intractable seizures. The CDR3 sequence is CASSSMTGIDEQYF. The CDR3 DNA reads TGTGCCAGCAGCTCCATGACAGGGATCGACGAGCAGTACTTC.